This TCR beta chain stems from a study of blood T cell repertoires in COVID-19. Sequenced by immunoSEQ multiplex PCR; TCRdb stores in-frame clones only, minus some. The sample records 50,000 to 70,000 clones, approximately 86% being singletons. V lost 4 bases and J lost 7; bases outside the gene matches: 12. Germline V gene sequence: CDR1 LGHDT, CDR2 YNNKEL (reference sequence). This CDR3 comprises 16 residues. The sample taken for sequencing was peripheral blood. The receptor's source is a man in his fifties or sixties with active COVID-19. The chain combines TRBV3-1 (or the pseudogene TRBV3-2) with TRBJ2-5; 10 bases fit TRBD1. The DNA for the CDR3 is TGTGCCAGCAGCCGCGGCGGACAGGGGGTCTCGGGGACCCAGTACTTC. It codes for CASSRGGQGVSGTQYF.